This T cell receptor beta chain comes out of a study of control samples from healthy donors and cancer patients. The method was immunoSEQ multiplex PCR; TCRdb's version includes in-frame clones alone and lacks a portion of them. The profile shows around 100,000 clones, less than 90% of them singletons. V gave up 4 bases and J gave up 9 bases; unmatched junction bases: 15. The germline gives CDR1 KGHSH, CDR2 LQKENI. CDR3 size: 16 residues. This TCR was recovered from a woman aged 45-65 years in good health. The chain links TRBV18 to TRBJ2-1; 7 nucleotides line up with TRBD1. The sample was blood. The chain's CDR3 is CASSRLQATGLSEQFF. CDR3 coding DNA: TGTGCCAGCTCACGACTCCAAGCGACAGGGCTCTCTGAGCAGTTCTTC.